These 10 T cell receptor beta chains came from one sample sequenced in a study of blood T cell repertoires in COVID-19. Using immunoSEQ multiplex PCR, the repertoire was profiled, and TCRdb retains in-frame clones only, with some absent. The sample shows roughly 170,000 clones, 60% to 85% of them seen only once. The source material was peripheral blood. These receptors came from a woman between 55 and 75 years old with COVID-19, enrolled during active disease.

The chain couples TRBV19 to TRBJ2-2; D is undetermined. Germline lookup yields CDR1 LNHDA and CDR2 SQIVND (reference sequence). The CDR3 has 13 amino acids. With 5 bases removed from V and 5 bases from J, the gap between germline ends came to 9 bases. In nucleotides, the CDR3 is TGTGCCAGTAGTTTCCAGGTAACCGGGGAGCTGTTTTTT. This translates into CASSFQVTGELFF. Complete variable domain (other parts from reference TRBV19 and TRBJ2-2): DGGITQSPKYLFRKEGQNVTLSCEQNLNHDAMYWYRQDPGQGLRLIYYSQIVNDFQKGDIAEGYSVSREKKESFPLTVTSAQKNPTAFYLCASSFQVTGELFFGEGSRLTVL.

The V and J genes are TRBV9 and TRBJ2-1; TRBD1 aligns across 8 bases. CDR1 is SGDLS, CDR2 YYNGEE, per germline. The CDR3 is 18 amino acids. Losses at the gene ends were 1 base for V and 8 bases for J; bases not matched to a gene: 17. CDR3 DNA sequence: TGTGCCAGCAGCGTAAAGCCGCCGGGGCCAGGGGGCATGGATGAGCAGTTCTTC. As protein: CASSVKPPGPGGMDEQFF.

The V call is TRBV28, the J call TRBJ1-2; tentative D call: TRBD1 (6 bases). CDR3 size: 14 residues. V gave up 5 bases and J gave up 3 bases, with 13 bases separating them. From germline, CDR1 is MDHEN and CDR2 SYDVKM. DNA for the CDR3: TGTGCCAGCAGTGGATTACAGGGATACTATGGCTACACCTTC. Its protein product is CASSGLQGYYGYTF.

This chain joins TRBV7-2 and TRBJ1-4; D is possibly TRBD1 (6 bases). Germline CDR1 reads SGHTA; CDR2 reads FQGNSA. This CDR3 has 15 residues. V lost 5 bases, J lost 8 bases, and 18 bases lay in between. The CDR3 region is CASSPLGRGGEKLFF. CDR3 in DNA: TGTGCCAGCAGCCCCCTGGGCAGGGGTGGAGAAAAACTGTTTTTT.

The V call is TRBV5-5, the J call TRBJ2-7; 10 bases are shared with TRBD2. Germline-derived CDR1 and CDR2 are SGHKS and YYEKEE (reference sequence). The CDR3 has 15 residues. V lost 4 bases to trimming and J lost 6 bases; unmatched junction nucleotides: 10. CDR3 sequence: CASSPEREGLPEQYF. The CDR3 DNA reads TGTGCCAGCAGCCCAGAGCGGGAGGGCCTTCCCGAGCAGTACTTC.

This chain uses TRBV2 with TRBJ1-2, with a weak D call TRBD1 (5 bases). The CDR3 totals 15 residues. Deletions cut 2 bases from V and 4 bases from J, with 14 bases between. From germline, CDR1 is SNHLY and CDR2 FYNNEI. DNA for the CDR3: TGTGCCAGCAGTGAATCTACCCGCGGGGGCTATGGCTACACCTTC. Its protein product is CASSESTRGGYGYTF.

In DNA, the CDR3 is TGTGCCAGCAGCTACCCGGGACAGACAACCGGGGAGCTGTTTTTT. Residues: CASSYPGQTTGELFF. The chain has TRBV5-4 and TRBJ2-2; the match to TRBD1 covers 7 bases. Germline loops: CDR1 SGHNT, CDR2 YYREEE (reference sequence). The CDR3 is 15 residues long. V gave up 3 bases and J gave up 5 bases; unmatched junction bases: 7.

V gene TRBV19 combines with J gene TRBJ1-1, with D unresolved. Trimming took 10 bases from V and 11 from J, leaving 17 bases between them. Germline loops: CDR1 LNHDA, CDR2 SQIVND (reference sequence). The CDR3 spans 11 residues. This CDR3 reads CATQEGPRAFF. Here the CDR3 DNA reads TGTGCCACCCAGGAGGGCCCCCGTGCTTTCTTT.

The chain recombines TRBV10-3 with TRBJ2-1; 10 nucleotides align to TRBD1. With V trimmed by 6 bases and J by 0 bases, 2 bases remained unmatched. The germline V gene encodes CDR1 ENHRY and CDR2 SYGVKD. CDR3 length: 15 amino acids. CDR3 loop: CAIRRTGGSYNEQFF. CDR3 nucleotides: TGTGCCATCAGGAGGACAGGGGGCTCCTACAATGAGCAGTTCTTC.

This clone was seen only once. The rearrangement joins TRBV5-1 to TRBJ2-3; 8 bases match TRBD2. The germline V gene encodes CDR1 SGHRS and CDR2 YFSETQ. The CDR3 has 14 amino acids. With 0 bases clipped from V and 4 bases from J, the junction kept 1 base outside the gene matches. The CDR3 DNA reads TGCGCCAGCAGCTTGGAACTAGCGGCAGATACGCAGTATTTT. It translates to CASSLELAADTQYF.